A single sample is the source of the 13 T cell receptor beta chains below, sequenced in a study of response to subunit inactivated influenza vaccine. Each CDR3 protein gets one entry after TCRdb re-called the RT-PCR reads with MiXCR. The sample has about 480,000 distinct CDR3 sequences; about 25% are singletons. The sample was CD4+ T cells sorted from PBMCs, taken less than 6 days after vaccination. The receptors were gathered from a man aged 50-59 years who received an inactivated influenza vaccine.

This clonotype has at least ten counts. V and J are TRBV18 and TRBJ1-4, with TRBD1 identical over 7 bases. CDR3 length: 14 amino acids. Germline values: CDR1 KGHSH, CDR2 LQKENI. Losses at the gene ends were 8 bases for V and 5 bases for J; bases not matched to a gene: 8. As DNA, the CDR3 is TGTGCCAGCACGGTACAGGGGACCAATGAAAAACTGTTTTTT. Translating it yields CASTVQGTNEKLFF. Complete variable domain (other parts from reference TRBV18 and TRBJ1-4): NAGVMQNPRHLVRRRGQEARLRCSPMKGHSHVYWYRQLPEEGLKFMVYLQKENIIDESGMPKERFSAEFPKEGPSILRIQQVVRGDSAAYFCASTVQGTNEKLFFGSGTQLSVL.

This sequence joins TRBV28 and TRBJ2-3; TRBD1 or TRBD2 may be the D gene (5 bases each). The CDR3 contains 17 residues. The germline CDR1 and CDR2 sequences are MDHEN and SYDVKM. V was cut by 5 bases and J by 5 bases, with 23 bases left in between. This chain's CDR3 is CASSPAVRWGTGDTQYF. The CDR3 DNA reads as TGTGCCAGCAGTCCCGCCGTGAGGTGGGGGACGGGAGATACGCAGTATTTT.

In its sample, this clonotype was seen a few times. The CDR3 sequence: CASSQDRGYGELFF. The CDR3 DNA reads TGTGCCAGCAGCCAAGATCGAGGTTACGGGGAGCTGTTTTTT. The chain employs TRBV4-2 and TRBJ2-2; the D is unclear. Germline lookup yields CDR1 LGHNA and CDR2 YNFKEQ. Trimming stripped 0 bases from V and 7 bases from J, with 9 bases between. CDR3 length: 14 residues.

V usage is TRBV7-2 and J usage is TRBJ2-7, with D perhaps TRBD1 (5 bases). The V and J ends lost 0 bases and 5 bases respectively, with 14 bases between them. The germline V gene encodes CDR1 SGHTA and CDR2 FQGNSA. This CDR3 comprises 15 residues. The CDR3 coding sequence is TGTGCCAGCAGCTTAGCTGTACAGGCTTCAAACGAGCAGTACTTC. Its protein product is CASSLAVQASNEQYF.

In its sample, this clonotype was seen a few times. This sequence joins TRBV20-1 and TRBJ1-1; D not resolved. The CDR3 is 14 amino acids. Germline V gene lookup returns CDR1 DFQATT and CDR2 SNEGSKA (reference sequence). V dropped 3 bases and J dropped 0 bases, with 11 bases sitting between them. DNA of the CDR3: TGCAGTGCTAGCTCGGGAACCATGAACACTGAAGCTTTCTTT. Translated: CSASSGTMNTEAFF.

This clonotype came up a few times. The chain is built from TRBV7-2 and TRBJ1-6; tentative D call: TRBD1 (6 bases). Trimming took off 0 bases at V and 9 bases at J, with 15 bases between the two ends. The CDR3 is 16 residues long. The germline V gene has CDR1 SGHTA and CDR2 FQGNSA. The DNA of the CDR3 is TGTGCCAGCAGCTTAGCCCAGCCGACAGGAGGTTCACCCCTCCACTTT. Translation: CASSLAQPTGGSPLHF.

This clonotype was recorded many times. The chain employs TRBV7-9 and TRBJ1-5, with 10 positions matching TRBD1. V dropped 3 bases and J dropped 4; count of bases not matched to a gene: 6. Germline values: CDR1 SEHNR, CDR2 FQNEAQ (reference sequence). The CDR3 length is 16 residues. The chain's CDR3 is CASSLGDRGGNQPQHF. CDR3 bases: TGTGCCAGCAGCTTGGGGGACAGGGGAGGAAATCAGCCCCAGCATTTT.

This clonotype was detected only a few times. The chain employs TRBV5-1 and TRBJ2-3; 7 bases are shared with TRBD2. The germline V gene has CDR1 SGHRS and CDR2 YFSETQ. The V gene end was trimmed by 0 bases and the J gene end by 6 bases; junction bases not matched to a gene: 4. The CDR3 loop spans 14 amino acids. The CDR3 bases are TGCGCCAGCAGCTTGGTTGCGGGAGTCGATACGCAGTATTTT. It codes for CASSLVAGVDTQYF.

This clonotype was counted many times. This chain links TRBV7-9 with TRBJ2-7; 8 bases agree with TRBD1. This CDR3 region has 14 residues. CDR1 and CDR2 (germline): SEHNR, FQNEAQ (reference sequence). V was pared by 0 bases and J by 2 bases, with 0 bases of the junction left unmatched. Written as DNA, the CDR3 is TGTGCCAGCAGCTTAGCGACAGGGGCCTACGAGCAGTACTTC. Its translation is CASSLATGAYEQYF.

The chain joins TRBV7-9 to TRBJ1-2, with 8 bases aligning to TRBD1. The junction had 4 bases not matched to a gene; V was cut back by 1 base and J by 3 bases. Germline V lookup: CDR1 SEHNR, CDR2 FQNEAQ (reference sequence). The CDR3 consists of 15 residues. CDR3 amino acids: CASSLEATGDYGYTF. CDR3 bases: TGTGCCAGCAGCTTAGAGGCGACAGGGGACTATGGCTACACCTTC.

The chain joins TRBV6-1 to TRBJ2-3, with 7 positions matching TRBD1. The germline V gene has CDR1 MNHNS and CDR2 SASEGT. The CDR3 contains 15 residues. Unmatched junction bases numbered 7, after V lost 5 bases and J lost 2 bases. The CDR3 spells CASSTGQIFTDTQYF. CDR3 in DNA: TGTGCCAGCAGTACGGGACAGATATTCACAGATACGCAGTATTTT.

The rearrangement uses TRBV4-2 and TRBJ2-7, with D possibly matching TRBD2 (6 bases). The V gene's germline CDR1 is LGHNA and CDR2 YNFKEQ. This CDR3 is built from 16 residues. With 0 bases removed from V and 0 bases from J, the gap between germline ends came to 12 bases. Here the CDR3 reads CASSQDPGLSSYEQYF. The CDR3 DNA is TGTGCCAGCAGCCAAGATCCGGGACTGAGCTCCTACGAGCAGTACTTC.

This clonotype was seen a few times. This chain links TRBV4-2 with TRBJ2-7; D gene unclear. V was clipped by 0 bases and J by 2 bases, with 8 bases between them. Germline V CDR1 and CDR2: LGHNA, YNFKEQ. This CDR3 comprises 14 residues. CDR3 nucleotides: TGTGCCAGCAGCCAAGATCGAGCGACCTACGAGCAGTACTTC. Residues: CASSQDRATYEQYF.